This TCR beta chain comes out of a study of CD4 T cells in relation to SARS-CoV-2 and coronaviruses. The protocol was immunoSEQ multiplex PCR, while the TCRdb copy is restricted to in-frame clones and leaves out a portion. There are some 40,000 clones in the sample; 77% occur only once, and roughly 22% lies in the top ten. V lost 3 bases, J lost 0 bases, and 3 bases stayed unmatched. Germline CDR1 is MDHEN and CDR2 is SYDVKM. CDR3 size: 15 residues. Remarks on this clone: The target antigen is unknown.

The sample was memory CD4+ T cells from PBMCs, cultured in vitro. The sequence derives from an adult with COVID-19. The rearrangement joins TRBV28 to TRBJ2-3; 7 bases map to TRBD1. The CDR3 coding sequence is TGTGCCAGCAGTTTCGGGACAGTAAGCACAGATACGCAGTATTTT. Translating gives CASSFGTVSTDTQYF.